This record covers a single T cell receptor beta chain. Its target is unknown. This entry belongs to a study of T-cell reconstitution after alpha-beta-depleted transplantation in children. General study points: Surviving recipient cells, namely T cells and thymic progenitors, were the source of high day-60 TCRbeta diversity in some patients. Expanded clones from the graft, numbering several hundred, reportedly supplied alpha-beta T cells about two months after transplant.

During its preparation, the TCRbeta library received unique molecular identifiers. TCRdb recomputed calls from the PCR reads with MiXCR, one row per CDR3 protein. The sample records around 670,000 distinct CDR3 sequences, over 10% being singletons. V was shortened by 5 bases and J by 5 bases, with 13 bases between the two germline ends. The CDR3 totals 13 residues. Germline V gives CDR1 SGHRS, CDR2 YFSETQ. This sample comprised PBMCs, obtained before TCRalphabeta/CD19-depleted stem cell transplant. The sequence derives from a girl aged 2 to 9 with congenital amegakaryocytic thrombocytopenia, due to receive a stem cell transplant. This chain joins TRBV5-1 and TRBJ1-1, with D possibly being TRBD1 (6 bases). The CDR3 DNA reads TGCGCCAGCAGTTACAGGGTTTGGACTGAAGCTTTCTTT. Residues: CASSYRVWTEAFF.